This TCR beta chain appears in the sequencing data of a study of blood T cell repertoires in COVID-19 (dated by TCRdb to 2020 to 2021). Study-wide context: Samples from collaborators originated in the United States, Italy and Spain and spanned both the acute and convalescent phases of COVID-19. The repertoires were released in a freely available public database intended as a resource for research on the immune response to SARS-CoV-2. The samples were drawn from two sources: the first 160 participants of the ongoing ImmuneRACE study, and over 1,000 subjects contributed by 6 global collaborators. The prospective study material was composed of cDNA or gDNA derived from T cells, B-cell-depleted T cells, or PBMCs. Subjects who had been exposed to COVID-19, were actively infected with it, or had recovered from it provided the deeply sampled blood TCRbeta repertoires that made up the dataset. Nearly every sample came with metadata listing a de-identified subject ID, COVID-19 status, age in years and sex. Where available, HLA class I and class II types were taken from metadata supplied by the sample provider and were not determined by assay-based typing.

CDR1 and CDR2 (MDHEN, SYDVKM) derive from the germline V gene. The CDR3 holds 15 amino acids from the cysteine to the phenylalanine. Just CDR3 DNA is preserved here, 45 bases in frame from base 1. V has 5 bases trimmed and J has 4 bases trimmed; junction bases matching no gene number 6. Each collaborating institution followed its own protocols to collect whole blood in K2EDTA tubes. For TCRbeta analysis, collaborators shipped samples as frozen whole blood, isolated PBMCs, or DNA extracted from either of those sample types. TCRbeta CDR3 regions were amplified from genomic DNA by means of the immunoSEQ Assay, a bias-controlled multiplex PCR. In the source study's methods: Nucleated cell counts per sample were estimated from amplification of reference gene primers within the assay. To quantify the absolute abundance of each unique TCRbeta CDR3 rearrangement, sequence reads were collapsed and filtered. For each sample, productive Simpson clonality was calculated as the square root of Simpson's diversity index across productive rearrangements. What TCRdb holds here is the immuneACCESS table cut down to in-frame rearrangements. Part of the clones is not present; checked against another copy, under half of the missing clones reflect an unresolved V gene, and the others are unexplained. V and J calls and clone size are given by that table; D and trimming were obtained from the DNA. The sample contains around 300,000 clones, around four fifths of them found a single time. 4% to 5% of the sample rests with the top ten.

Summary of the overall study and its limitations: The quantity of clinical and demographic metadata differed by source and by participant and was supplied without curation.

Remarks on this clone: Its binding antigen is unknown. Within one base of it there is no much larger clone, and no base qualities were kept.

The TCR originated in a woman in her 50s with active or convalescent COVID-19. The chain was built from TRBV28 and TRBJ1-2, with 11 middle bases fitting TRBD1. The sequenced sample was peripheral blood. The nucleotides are TGTGCCAGCAGTCCGGGACAGGGGGTACCCTATGGCTACACCTTC. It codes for CASSPGQGVPYGYTF.